This TCR beta chain was identified during a study of blood T cell repertoires in COVID-19. CDR1 and CDR2 from the germline V gene are MNHEY and SVGAGI. This CDR3 region has 15 residues. As regards this clone: Compared with germline, one end of the junction differs, possibly owing to a read error.

Using immunoSEQ multiplex PCR, the repertoire was profiled, and TCRdb retains in-frame clones only, with some absent. The table has tens of thousands of clones, about 85% seen once. The rearrangement uses TRBV6-5 and TRBJ1-2; 11 nucleotides agree with TRBD1. The clonotype was recovered from a man at least 80 years old with active or convalescent COVID-19. The material sequenced was peripheral blood. DNA for the CDR3: TGTGCCAGCACTTACCGGACAGGGGGCAACTATGGCTACACCTTC. Residues: CASTYRTGGNYGYTF.